This TCR beta chain was documented in a study of blood T cell dynamics during melanoma immunotherapy. Per the germline V gene, CDR1 is SGHTA and CDR2 is FQGNSA. The V gene lost 1 base and the J gene lost 7 bases, with 7 bases spanning the gap. The CDR3 sequence is 12 residues long. A fixed DNA input of roughly 0.35 ug was used per bulk PBMC sample. Sequencing used immunoSEQ multiplex PCR; TCRdb keeps in-frame clones, though not all of them. The sample yields roughly 6,800 clones, approximately 77% seen once. The time point here: week 3, after first cycle of checkpoint inhibitor. Samples come from before therapy and from week 3 after the first blockade cycle. Response was assessed by RECIST 1.1 at 12 weeks, except a couple of rapid progressors.

This sequence joins TRBV7-2 and TRBJ1-2; no reliable D call. This clonotype was sampled from a human donor with melanoma. The specimen was blood, collected from a patient treated with checkpoint blockade. Here the CDR3 reads CASSLDLSGYTF. For the CDR3, the DNA is TGTGCCAGCAGCTTAGACTTGAGTGGCTACACCTTC.